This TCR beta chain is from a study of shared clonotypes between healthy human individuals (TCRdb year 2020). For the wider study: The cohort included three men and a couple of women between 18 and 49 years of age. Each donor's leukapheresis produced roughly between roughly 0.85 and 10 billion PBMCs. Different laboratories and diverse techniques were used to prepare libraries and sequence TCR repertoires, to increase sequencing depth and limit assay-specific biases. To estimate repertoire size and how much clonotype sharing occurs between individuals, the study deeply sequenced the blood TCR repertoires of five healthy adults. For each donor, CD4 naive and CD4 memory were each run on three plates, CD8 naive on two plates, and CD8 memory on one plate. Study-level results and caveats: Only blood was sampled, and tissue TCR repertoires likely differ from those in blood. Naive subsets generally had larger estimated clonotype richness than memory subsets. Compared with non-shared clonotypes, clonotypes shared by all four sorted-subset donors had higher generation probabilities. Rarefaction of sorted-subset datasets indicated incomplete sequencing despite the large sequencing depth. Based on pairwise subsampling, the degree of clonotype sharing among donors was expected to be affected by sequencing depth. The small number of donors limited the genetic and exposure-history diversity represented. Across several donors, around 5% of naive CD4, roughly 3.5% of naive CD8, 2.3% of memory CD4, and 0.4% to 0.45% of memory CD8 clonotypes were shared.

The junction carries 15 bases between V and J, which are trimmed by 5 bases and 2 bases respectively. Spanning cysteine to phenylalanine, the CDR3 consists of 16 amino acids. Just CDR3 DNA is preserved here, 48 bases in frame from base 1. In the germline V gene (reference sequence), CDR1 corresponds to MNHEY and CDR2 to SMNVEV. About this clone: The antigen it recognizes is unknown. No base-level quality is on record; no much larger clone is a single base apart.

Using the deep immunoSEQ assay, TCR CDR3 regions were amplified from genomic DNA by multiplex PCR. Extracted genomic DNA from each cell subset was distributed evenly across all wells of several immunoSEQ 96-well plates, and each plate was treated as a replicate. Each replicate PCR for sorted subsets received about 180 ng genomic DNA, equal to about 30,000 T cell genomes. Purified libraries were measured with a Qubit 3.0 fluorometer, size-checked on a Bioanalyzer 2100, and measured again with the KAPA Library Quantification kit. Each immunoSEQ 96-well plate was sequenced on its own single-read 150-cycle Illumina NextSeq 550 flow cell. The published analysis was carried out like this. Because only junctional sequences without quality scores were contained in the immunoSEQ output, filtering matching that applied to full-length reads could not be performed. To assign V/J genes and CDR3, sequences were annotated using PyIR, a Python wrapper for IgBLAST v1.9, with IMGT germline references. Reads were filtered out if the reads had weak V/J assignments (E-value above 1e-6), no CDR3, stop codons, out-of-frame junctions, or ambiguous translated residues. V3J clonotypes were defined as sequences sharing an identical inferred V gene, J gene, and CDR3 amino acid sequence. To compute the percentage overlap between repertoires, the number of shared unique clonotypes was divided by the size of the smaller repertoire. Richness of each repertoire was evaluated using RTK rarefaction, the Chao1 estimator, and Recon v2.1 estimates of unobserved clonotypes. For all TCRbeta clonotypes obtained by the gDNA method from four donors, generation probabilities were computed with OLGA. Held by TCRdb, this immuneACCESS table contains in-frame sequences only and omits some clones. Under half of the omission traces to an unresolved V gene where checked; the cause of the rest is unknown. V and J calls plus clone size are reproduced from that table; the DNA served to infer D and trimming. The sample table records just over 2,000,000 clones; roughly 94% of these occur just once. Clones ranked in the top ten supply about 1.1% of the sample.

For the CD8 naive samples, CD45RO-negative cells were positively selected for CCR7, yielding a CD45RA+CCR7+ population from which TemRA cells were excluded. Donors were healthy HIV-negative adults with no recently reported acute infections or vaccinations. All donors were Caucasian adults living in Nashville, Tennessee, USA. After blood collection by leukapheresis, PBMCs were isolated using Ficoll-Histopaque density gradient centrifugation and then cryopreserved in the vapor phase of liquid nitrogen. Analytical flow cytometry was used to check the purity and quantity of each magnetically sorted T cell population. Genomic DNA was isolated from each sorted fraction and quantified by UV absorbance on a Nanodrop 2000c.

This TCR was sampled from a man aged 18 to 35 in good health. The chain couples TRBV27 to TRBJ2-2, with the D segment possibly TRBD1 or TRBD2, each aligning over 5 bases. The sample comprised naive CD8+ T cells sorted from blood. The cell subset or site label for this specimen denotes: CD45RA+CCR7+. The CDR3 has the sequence CASSDDSGRNTGELFF. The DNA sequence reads TGTGCCAGCAGTGACGACTCAGGGAGAAACACCGGGGAGCTGTTTTTT.